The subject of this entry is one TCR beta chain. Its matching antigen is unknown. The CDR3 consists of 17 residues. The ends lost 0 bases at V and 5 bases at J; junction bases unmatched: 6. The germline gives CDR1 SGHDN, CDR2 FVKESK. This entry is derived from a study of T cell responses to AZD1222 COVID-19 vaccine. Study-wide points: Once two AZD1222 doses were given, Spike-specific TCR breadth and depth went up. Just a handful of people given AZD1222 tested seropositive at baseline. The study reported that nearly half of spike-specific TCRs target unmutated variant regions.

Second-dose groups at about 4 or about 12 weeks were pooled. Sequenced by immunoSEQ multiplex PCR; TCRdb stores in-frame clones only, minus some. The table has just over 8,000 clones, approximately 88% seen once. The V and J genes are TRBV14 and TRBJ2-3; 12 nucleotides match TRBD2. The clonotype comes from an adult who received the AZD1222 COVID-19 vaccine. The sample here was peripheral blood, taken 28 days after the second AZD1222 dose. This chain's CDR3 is CASSQDGWGLAGDTQYF. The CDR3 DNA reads TGTGCCAGCAGCCAAGACGGGTGGGGACTAGCGGGAGATACGCAGTATTTT.